This is a list of T cell receptor beta chains from one sample in a study of T cells in localized non-small cell lung cancer. Here immunoSEQ multiplex PCR was the method, and the copy in TCRdb shows in-frame clones only, minus some. The sample has 30,000 to 40,000 clones; approximately 80% are singletons. This specimen was peripheral blood, taken before any cancer treatment. The source of these receptors is a male donor at least 60 years old with stage III squamous cell lung carcinoma. Each CDR3 is given with its conserved first and last residue. D genes are given only for firm matches. The size entry is marked missing in some rows and otherwise reads once, few, many or a size class.

>-|TRBV7-9|TRBJ2-5|once
TGTGCCAGCAGCGCGTCCCGCTTGCGGGGAGGAGAGACCCAGTACTTC
CASSASRLRGGETQYF
>TRBD1|TRBV30|TRBJ1-2|once
TGTGCCTGGAGTCCCTACAGGGGGTCCCTCTATGGCTACACCTTC
CAWSPYRGSLYGYTF
>-|TRBV4-2|TRBJ1-6|-
TGTGCCAGCAGCCTCCGACAGAGCTCCTATAATTCACCCCTCCACTTT
CASSLRQSSYNSPLHF
>-|TRBV7-9|TRBJ2-1|-
TGTGCCAGCAGCCTCTACTACAGGGTCAGCTCCTACAATGAGCAGTTCTTC
CASSLYYRVSSYNEQFF
>-|TRBV5-1|TRBJ2-1|-
TGCGCCAGCAGCTTGGGATTCAATGAGCAGTTCTTC
CASSLGFNEQFF
>-|TRBV5-1|TRBJ2-1|-
TGCGCCAGCAGCTTGGTTAGGGGTACAGAAAGTGAGCAGTTCTTC
CASSLVRGTESEQFF
>-|TRBV27|TRBJ1-2|-
TGTGCCAGCAGTTTATCAGGGGGAGGCGGCTACACCTTC
CASSLSGGGGYTF
>-|TRBV5-1|TRBJ2-7|-
TGCGCCAGCAGCTTGCTTAAGGGCAACTCCTACGAGCAGTACTTC
CASSLLKGNSYEQYF
>-|TRBV30|TRBJ2-3|-
TGTGCCTGGAACAAAGGGGACACAGATACGCAGTATTTT
CAWNKGDTDTQYF
>-|TRBV15|TRBJ1-2|-
TGTGCCACCAGCGTTTCCGGGACCGAGTACACCTTC
CATSVSGTEYTF
>-|TRBV7-2|TRBJ2-1|-
TGTGCCAGCAGCTTAGATAGGGTTCGGCATGAGCAGTTCTTC
CASSLDRVRHEQFF
>TRBD1|TRBV5-6|TRBJ1-1|once
TGTGCCAGCAGCTTGGGACAGGGGTTAGGTGAAGCTTTCTTT
CASSLGQGLGEAFF
>-|TRBV7-2|TRBJ2-1|once
TGTGCCAGCAGCCAGGAGCGGAATGAGCAGTTCTTC
CASSQERNEQFF
>TRBD1|TRBV6-1|TRBJ1-5|-
TGTGCCAGCAGTGAGTCGACAGGGGATTATCAGCCCCAGCATTTT
CASSESTGDYQPQHF
>-|TRBV19|TRBJ1-3|-
TGTGCCAGTAGTATAGGACGGATCTCTGGAAACACCATATATTTT
CASSIGRISGNTIYF
>-|TRBV29-1|TRBJ1-1|once
TGCAGCGTTGAAGCAGCCCAGACCCTGTCTGAAGCTTTCTTT
CSVEAAQTLSEAFF
>-|TRBV18|TRBJ1-2|-
TGTGCCAGCTCACCAGACGCTAGCTATGGCTACACCTTC
CASSPDASYGYTF